The 2 T cell receptor beta chains reported below all come from one sample, sequenced in a study of long-term antiretroviral therapy in people with HIV. With survey level as its setting, the immunoSEQ assay was v3.0. Assay used: immunoSEQ multiplex PCR; TCRdb lists only in-frame clones, some missing. The sample shows fewer than 20,000 clones, roughly nine tenths of them seen only once. The sample here was unsorted PBMCs, taken 4.2 years after starting antiretroviral therapy. Receptors were obtained from a man aged 50-59 years with HIV.

V gene TRBV7-2 combines with J gene TRBJ2-5; unclear D gene. Trimming took off 5 bases at V and 1 base at J, with 17 bases between the two ends. The CDR3 has 16 amino acids. From germline, CDR1 is SGHTA and CDR2 FQGNSA. In DNA form, the CDR3 reads TGTGCCAGCAGCGGCAGCCCCAGGACGGTCCAAGAGACCCAGTACTTC. Its translation is CASSGSPRTVQETQYF. Drawing the rest from reference TRBV7-2 and TRBJ2-5, the complete variable domain is GAGVSQSPSNKVTEKGKDVELRCDPISGHTALYWYRQSLGQGLEFLIYFQGNSAPDKSGLPSDRFSAERTGGSVSTLTIQRTQQEDSAVYLCASSGSPRTVQETQYFGPGTRLLVL.

V is TRBV27 and J is TRBJ1-6, with D tentatively TRBD1 (6 bases). Germline CDR1 reads MNHEY; CDR2 reads SMNVEV (reference sequence). The length of the CDR3 is 15 residues. V was clipped by 5 bases and J by 5 bases, with 13 bases between them. The CDR3 DNA reads as TGTGCCAGCAGTACCTGGGACACCAATAATTCACCCCTCCACTTT. This gives the protein CASSTWDTNNSPLHF.